Listed here is a single TCR beta chain. Generated by immunoSEQ multiplex PCR, the TCRdb table keeps only in-frame clones and is missing some. The table has about 140,000 clones, more than 90% seen once. These data come from a study of control samples from healthy donors and cancer patients. The CDR3 sequence is 13 residues long. In germline, CDR1 is MNHEY, CDR2 SVGEGT. The V end was cut by 5 bases, the J end by 1 base, with 8 bases between. This receptor was identified in a man between 25 and 39 years old in good health. The chain is built from TRBV6-2 or TRBV6-3 and TRBJ1-1, with a tentative D call TRBD1 (5 bases). Sequencing was done on a sample of blood. The CDR3 coding sequence is TGTGCCAGCAGTGTCAGGGAGAACACTGAAGCTTTCTTT. This gives the protein CASSVRENTEAFF.